What follows is one T cell receptor beta chain and its context. The antigen is undetermined. This sample was taken from a study of T cell repertoires in cytomegalovirus infection. Whole-study context: Shared public TCR beta signatures pointed to both CMV infection and a matching HLA type.

TCRdb analysed the reads with MiXCR anew, one entry per CDR3 protein. Here the sample spans around 500,000 distinct CDR3 sequences, about 42% being singletons. This sample comprised cultured PBMCs, obtained from culture after CMV antigen stimulation. This TCR came from a human donor in good health (CMV status not recorded). Some clones in this sample may be carry-over from other donors' samples.

CDR3 in amino acids: CASSQDSVGHGTQYF. Here the CDR3 DNA reads TGTGCCAGCAGCCAAGATAGCGTCGGTCACGGGACCCAGTACTTC. The chain combines TRBV3-1 with TRBJ2-5, with a weak D call TRBD2 (5 bases). The CDR3 covers 15 residues. V was shortened by 0 bases and J by 7 bases, with 15 bases between the two germline ends. Germline V gene sequence: CDR1 LGHDT, CDR2 YNNKEL (reference sequence).